The 24 T cell receptor beta chains below all came from one sample that was sequenced in a study of T cells in Graves' hyperthyroidism and ophthalmopathy. RNA transcripts yielded amplified TCR beta CDR3 regions. A first-round RT-PCR of the TCR CDR3 used the HTBI primer set. Via MiXCR, TCRdb re-called the multiplex PCR reads, giving one row per CDR3 protein. This table holds some 370,000 distinct CDR3 sequences, about 14% found once. The sequencing sample was made of blood. The origin of the receptors is a man aged 50 to 60 with Graves' ophthalmopathy.

This clonotype was detected many times. The rearrangement uses TRBV28 and TRBJ1-1; D is unresolved. Between the trimmed V and J ends, which lost 3 bases and 2 bases, there was a span of 10 bases. The CDR3 totals 14 residues. Looked up from germline, CDR1 is MDHEN and CDR2 is SYDVKM. The CDR3 region has the DNA TGTGCCAGCAGTTTCCGAGGGTTCAACACTGAAGCTTTCTTT. Its translation: CASSFRGFNTEAFF. Variable domain in full (rest from reference TRBV28 and TRBJ1-1): DVKVTQSSRYLVKRTGEKVFLECVQDMDHENMFWYRQDPGLGLRLIYFSYDVKMKEKGDIPEGYSVSREKKERFSLILESASTNQTSMYLCASSFRGFNTEAFFGQGTRLTVV.

This sequence joins TRBV11-2 and TRBJ2-5, with a tentative D call TRBD1 (6 bases). CDR3 size: 14 residues. CDR1 is SGHAT, CDR2 FQNNGV, per germline. V gave up 4 bases and J gave up 5 bases, with 14 bases separating them. CDR3 region: CASSSPTGLETQYF. CDR3 nucleotides: TGTGCCAGCAGCTCCCCGACAGGTTTGGAGACCCAGTACTTC.

This clonotype was observed many times. This chain links TRBV11-2 with TRBJ1-2; no clear D gene. CDR1 and CDR2 from the germline V gene are SGHAT and FQNNGV. The CDR3 is 16 amino acids. Trimming left V 1 base short and J 0 bases short, with 12 bases between. CDR3: CASSLGSGLANYGYTF. The CDR3 DNA follows: TGTGCCAGCAGCTTAGGTTCAGGCCTAGCTAACTATGGCTACACCTTC.

This clonotype was seen repeatedly, ten times or more. The chain joins TRBV11-2 to TRBJ2-7, with 8 bases that match TRBD2. The germline CDR1 and CDR2 sequences are SGHAT and FQNNGV. The trim removed 5 bases at V and 4 bases at J, leaving 4 bases unmatched. The CDR3 totals 13 residues. The CDR3 reads CASSPSGRYEQYF. CDR3 DNA: TGTGCCAGCAGCCCCAGCGGGAGATACGAGCAGTACTTC.

This clonotype has at least ten counts. The gene calls are TRBV28 and TRBJ2-1, with TRBD2 as a possible D gene (6 bases). The germline V and J ends were trimmed by 5 bases and 1 base, with 12 bases remaining between them. Germline CDR1 and CDR2: MDHEN and SYDVKM. The CDR3 is 15 amino acids. The CDR3 sequence: CASSAGGVSYNEQFF. The CDR3 region has the DNA TGTGCCAGCAGTGCGGGCGGGGTGTCCTACAATGAGCAGTTCTTC.

The chain uses TRBV6-2 or TRBV6-3 and TRBJ2-7, with TRBD1 matching 7 bases. The junction had 11 bases not matched to a gene; V was cut back by 0 bases and J by 3 bases. This CDR3 is 17 amino acids long. Germline values: CDR1 MNHEY, CDR2 SVGEGT. This CDR3 reads CASSYSTGTMWGYEQYF. CDR3 DNA sequence: TGTGCCAGCAGTTACTCGACAGGGACAATGTGGGGCTACGAGCAGTACTTC.

There are a few counts of this clonotype. The chain links TRBV20-1 to TRBJ1-3; 9 bases match TRBD1. Per germline, CDR1 DFQATT and CDR2 SNEGSKA (reference sequence). The CDR3 is 15 amino acids. Trimming removed 6 bases from V and 4 bases from J; junction bases left unmatched: 10. The CDR3 region has the DNA TGCAGTGCATACCTCGGGGACAGGGTAGGAAACACCATATATTTT. Protein: CSAYLGDRVGNTIYF.

This clonotype has at least ten counts. V and J are TRBV18 and TRBJ1-1; tentative D call: TRBD1 (6 bases). V lost 6 bases and J lost 1, with 12 bases in between. The V gene's germline CDR1 is KGHSH and CDR2 LQKENI. The CDR3 has 14 amino acids. In DNA form, the CDR3 reads TGTGCCAGCTCCCAATTGGGACAGAACACTGAAGCTTTCTTT. It codes for CASSQLGQNTEAFF.

In this sample, this clonotype turned up a few times. The V gene is TRBV19, the J gene TRBJ1-5; D is uncertain. This CDR3 has 13 amino acids. Trimming shortened V by 9 bases and J by 3 bases, and 12 bases separated the two germline ends. In germline, CDR1 is LNHDA, CDR2 SQIVND (reference sequence). CDR3 sequence reads: CASVSRDNQPQHF. CDR3 in DNA: TGTGCCAGCGTCAGTAGAGACAATCAGCCCCAGCATTTT.

The chain uses TRBV10-3 and TRBJ1-1; a weak D match, TRBD1 (5 bases). V was trimmed by 4 bases and J by 5 bases, leaving 11 bases between them. Germline lookup yields CDR1 ENHRY and CDR2 SYGVKD. This CDR3 has 13 residues. The CDR3 loop reads CAISVGVETEAFF. The CDR3 DNA follows: TGTGCCATCAGTGTGGGGGTTGAGACTGAAGCTTTCTTT.

This clonotype was observed many times. V is TRBV7-9 and J is TRBJ2-1; a possible D gene is TRBD2 (7 bases). The ends were cut back, 4 bases at V and 8 bases at J, with 12 bases in the middle. The germline V gene encodes CDR1 SEHNR and CDR2 FQNEAQ (reference sequence). The CDR3 spans 13 residues. CDR3 region: CASSSGGLYEQFF. CDR3 DNA sequence: TGTGCCAGCAGCTCCGGGGGGCTCTATGAGCAGTTCTTC.

The rearrangement joins TRBV5-1 to TRBJ2-5, with 10 bases identical to TRBD2. The V and J ends lost 3 bases and 2 bases, in that order; junction bases with no gene match: 4. The CDR3 length is 15 residues. Per germline, CDR1 SGHRS and CDR2 YFSETQ. CDR3 region: CASSSLAGVQETQYF. CDR3 DNA: TGCGCCAGCAGCTCGCTAGCGGGAGTGCAAGAGACCCAGTACTTC.

The sample holds a few counts of this clonotype. The V and J genes are TRBV7-8 and TRBJ2-7; D is unclear. CDR3 size: 12 residues. Between the trimmed V and J ends, which lost 2 bases and 7 bases, there was a span of 9 bases. Germline V CDR1 and CDR2: SGHVS, FQNEAQ. The chain's CDR3 is CASSLRSREQYF. CDR3 bases: TGTGCCAGCAGCTTACGCTCCCGGGAGCAGTACTTC.

This clonotype was seen many times. The V call is TRBV7-9, the J call TRBJ2-7; TRBD1 aligns across 8 bases. The CDR3 has 14 residues. Unmatched junction bases numbered 4, after V lost 4 bases and J lost 2 bases. Looked up from germline, CDR1 is SEHNR and CDR2 is FQNEAQ (reference sequence). The CDR3 region is CASSSGDRPYEQYF. For the CDR3, the DNA is TGTGCCAGCAGCTCCGGGGACAGGCCCTACGAGCAGTACTTC.

At least ten counts were recorded for this clonotype. The V gene is TRBV3-1, the J gene TRBJ2-2; D remains ambiguous. CDR1 is LGHDT, CDR2 YNNKEL, per germline (reference sequence). CDR3 size: 16 residues. The V gene lost 0 bases and the J gene lost 4 bases, with 12 bases spanning the gap. CDR3 residues: CASSQDIGFGTGELFF. The CDR3 DNA is TGTGCCAGCAGCCAAGATATAGGGTTCGGCACCGGGGAGCTGTTTTTT. Combining the CDR3 with reference TRBV3-1 and TRBJ2-2 gives the whole variable domain DTAVSQTPKYLVTQMGNDKSIKCEQNLGHDTMYWYKQDSKKFLKIMFSYNNKELIINETVPNRFSPKSPDKAHLNLHINSLELGDSAVYFCASSQDIGFGTGELFFGEGSRLTVL.

For this clonotype: This may be a read error: a much more frequent sequence differs by one nucleotide. The V gene is TRBV6-2 or TRBV6-3, the J gene TRBJ2-7; no clear D gene. Germline lookup yields CDR1 MNHEY and CDR2 SVGEGT. CDR3 size: 12 residues. The CDR3 region is CVSSYLAYEQYF. The CDR3 region has the DNA TGTGTCAGCAGTTACCTCGCGTACGAGCAGTACTTC.

The genes are TRBV5-4 and TRBJ1-2; TRBD1 might be the D (6 bases). The germline V gene has CDR1 SGHNT and CDR2 YYREEE (reference sequence). The CDR3 is 14 amino acids. Deletions cut 0 bases from V and 2 bases from J, with 8 bases between. This CDR3 is CASSLDRDNYGYTF. As DNA, the CDR3 is TGTGCCAGCAGCTTGGACAGGGACAACTATGGCTACACCTTC. Full variable domain (missing parts from reference TRBV5-4 and TRBJ1-2): ETGVTQSPTHLIKTRGQQVTLRCSSQSGHNTVSWYQQALGQGPQFIFQYYREEENGRGNFPPRFSGLQFPNYSSELNVNALELDDSALYLCASSLDRDNYGYTFGSGTRLTVV.

The rearrangement links TRBV6-1 to TRBJ2-7; 8 bases are shared with TRBD2. CDR3 length equals 15 residues. Germline V CDR1 and CDR2: MNHNS, SASEGT. Germline trimming cut 7 bases from V and 4 bases from J; bases unmatched to any gene: 12. The CDR3, as DNA: TGTGCCAGCAACTCCCCTCTAGCGGGCGTATACGAGCAGTACTTC. As protein: CASNSPLAGVYEQYF.

The chain carries TRBV3-1 and TRBJ2-3, with 9 bases identical to TRBD2. This CDR3 spans 15 amino acids. Germline V gene data show CDR1 as LGHDT and CDR2 as YNNKEL (reference sequence). V trimming: 6 bases; J trimming: 8 bases; junction bases outside the gene matches: 12. CDR3 nucleotide sequence: TGTGCCAGCAGTTACCTGGGGCGAGCGGGAGGTACGCAGTATTTT. Its translation is CASSYLGRAGGTQYF.

The genes are TRBV6-2 or TRBV6-3 and TRBJ2-7; 8 nucleotides agree with TRBD1. The V gene's germline CDR1 is MNHEY and CDR2 SVGEGT. V lost 5 bases, J lost 5 bases, and 5 bases stayed unmatched. The CDR3 has 13 residues. The CDR3 nucleotides read TGTGCCAGCAGTGGATTGGACAGGGACGAGCAGTACTTC. It specifies CASSGLDRDEQYF.

This clonotype was observed at least ten times. The CDR3 loop reads CASSQTGVRSYEQYF. The DNA of the CDR3 is TGTGCCAGCAGCCAGACAGGGGTCAGGTCCTACGAGCAGTACTTC. V usage is TRBV11-2 and J usage is TRBJ2-7; 8 positions match TRBD1. V was clipped by 5 bases and J by 1 base; unmatched bases: 7. The CDR3 extends over 15 amino acids. CDR1 is SGHAT and CDR2 is FQNNGV in the germline V gene.

The chain uses TRBV6-1 and TRBJ2-5; TRBD1 aligns across 7 bases. This CDR3 comprises 14 residues. Germline CDR1 and CDR2: MNHNS and SASEGT. V was pared by 5 bases and J by 2 bases, with 5 bases of the junction left unmatched. The CDR3 spells CASSRRDRQETQYF. The CDR3 DNA reads TGTGCCAGCAGTCGCCGGGACAGACAAGAGACCCAGTACTTC.

There are a few counts of this clonotype. The V gene is TRBV6-2 or TRBV6-3, the J gene TRBJ2-1; D tentatively fits TRBD1 or TRBD2 (5 bases each). V lost 4 bases and J 7 bases, leaving 20 bases between the germline ends. Germline-derived CDR1 and CDR2 are MNHEY and SVGEGT. CDR3 length: 16 amino acids. The CDR3 nucleotides are TGTGCCAGCAGTTCACAGCCGGGACGCCCGCCGAATGAGCAGTTCTTC. Translated: CASSSQPGRPPNEQFF.

The rearrangement uses TRBV9 and TRBJ2-1; TRBD2 aligns across 7 bases. The CDR3 runs to 16 residues. In germline, CDR1 is SGDLS, CDR2 YYNGEE. V lost 0 bases and J lost 4; bases outside the gene matches: 7. CDR3 sequence (DNA): TGTGCCAGCAGCGTAGTCACGGGACTACCTTACAATGAGCAGTTCTTC. It specifies CASSVVTGLPYNEQFF.